Below, 9 T cell receptor beta chains from the same sample are listed, as sequenced in a study of T-cell memory formation after mild COVID-19. TCRdb fed the 5' RACE reads into MiXCR, producing one record per CDR3 protein. The sample yields 200,000 to 250,000 distinct CDR3 sequences, 9.5% seen once. The sample was PBMCs or a T cell subset sorted from them (not recorded which). The receptors originated from a man aged 18 to 30 who had mild COVID-19 (a few samples of this study predate the infection). Cell type and time point are not known.

This clonotype was seen repeatedly, ten times or more. The CDR3 coding sequence is TGCGCCAGCAGCTTATACCAGGGGAACACTGAAGCTTTCTTT. Its translation: CASSLYQGNTEAFF. This chain joins TRBV5-1 and TRBJ1-1, with D maybe TRBD1 (5 bases). This CDR3 contains 14 residues. In germline, CDR1 is SGHRS, CDR2 YFSETQ. V was trimmed by 2 bases and J by 1 base, leaving 9 bases between them. Drawing the rest from reference TRBV5-1 and TRBJ1-1, the complete variable domain is KAGVTQTPRYLIKTRGQQVTLSCSPISGHRSVSWYQQTPGQGLQFLFEYFSETQRNKGNFPGRFSGRQFSNSRSEMNVSTLELGDSALYLCASSLYQGNTEAFFGQGTRLTVV.

In its sample, this clonotype was seen a few times. The rearrangement joins TRBV4-2 to TRBJ2-5, with D possibly being TRBD2 (7 bases). With 1 base removed from V and 3 bases from J, the gap between germline ends came to 18 bases. CDR3 length equals 17 residues. Germline CDR1 is LGHNA and CDR2 is YNFKEQ. The CDR3 loop reads CASSQGTAGAGKETQYF. CDR3 nucleotides: TGTGCCAGCAGCCAAGGGACTGCGGGGGCGGGGAAAGAGACCCAGTACTTC.

J is TRBJ2-2 and V is TRBV9, with 7 bases matching TRBD2. J gave up 4 bases and V 4 bases, and 7 bases lay outside the gene matches. CDR3 length: 15 amino acids. The V gene's germline CDR1 is SGDLS and CDR2 YYNGEE. In nucleotides, the CDR3 is TGTGCCAGCAGCCCCCGGGACTACCGCACCGGGGAGCTGTTTTTT. It yields the protein CASSPRDYRTGELFF. The whole variable domain, filled in from reference TRBV9 and TRBJ2-2, reads DSGVTQTPKHLITATGQRVTLRCSPRSGDLSVYWYQQSLDQGLQFLIQYYNGEERAKGNILERFSAQQFPDLHSELNLSSLELGDSALYFCASSPRDYRTGELFFGEGSRLTVL.

The table lists this clonotype with a few counts. J is TRBJ2-7 and V is TRBV18, with no clear D. The V gene lost 6 bases and the J gene lost 2 bases, with 11 bases spanning the gap. The germline gives CDR1 KGHSH, CDR2 LQKENI. This CDR3 is built from 13 residues. CDR3 sequence: CASSLVGAYEQYV. CDR3 in DNA: TGTGCCAGCTCCTTAGTTGGGGCCTACGAGCAGTACGTC.

The chain combines TRBV24-1 with TRBJ2-1, with TRBD2 as a possible D gene (6 bases). Germline-derived CDR1 and CDR2 are KGHDR and SFDVKD. This CDR3 has 14 amino acids. Trimming cost V 3 bases and J 5 bases, with 10 bases left between them. Here the CDR3 reads CATSDAGGDNEQFF. The CDR3 bases are TGTGCCACCAGTGATGCTGGCGGGGACAATGAGCAGTTCTTC.

This clonotype has a count of ten or more. The rearrangement joins TRBV6-6 to TRBJ2-7; D uncertain. V gave up 4 bases and J gave up 4 bases, with 14 bases separating them. This CDR3 comprises 14 residues. Per germline, CDR1 MNHNY and CDR2 SVGAGI (reference sequence). This CDR3 is CASSLPGPVYEQYF. For the CDR3, the DNA is TGTGCCAGCAGTTTACCCGGGCCGGTATACGAGCAGTACTTC.

The V and J genes are TRBV4-2 and TRBJ1-1, with D possibly being TRBD1 (5 bases). Germline CDR1 and CDR2: LGHNA and YNFKEQ. The CDR3 has 13 amino acids. Trimming took 1 base from V and 10 from J, leaving 13 bases between them. The CDR3 coding sequence is TGTGCCAGCAGCCAAGGCGTCCCCGGGGCAGCTTTCTTT. The encoded protein is CASSQGVPGAAFF.

CDR3 nucleotide sequence: TGTGCCAGCAGCTTAGGCTGGAATGAGCAGTTCTTC. Translating gives CASSLGWNEQFF. This chain uses TRBV7-9 with TRBJ2-1; D is unresolved. Germline V gives CDR1 SEHNR, CDR2 FQNEAQ (reference sequence). The V end lost 1 base, the J end lost 7 bases, and 5 bases lay between the germline ends. CDR3 length equals 12 residues.

This clonotype was seen many times. The genes are TRBV7-3 and TRBJ2-5; 8 bases agree with TRBD2. This CDR3 spans 15 amino acids. With V trimmed by 0 bases and J by 4 bases, 4 bases remained unmatched. The V gene's germline CDR1 is SGHTA and CDR2 FQGTGA. The CDR3 bases are TGTGCCAGCAGCTTAACCGGGGGGGCAGGAGAGACCCAGTACTTC. Translating gives CASSLTGGAGETQYF. Full variable domain (rest looked up from reference TRBV7-3 and TRBJ2-5): GAGVSQTPSNKVTEKGKYVELRCDPISGHTALYWYRQSLGQGPEFLIYFQGTGAADDSGLPNDRFFAVRPEGSVSTLKIQRTERGDSAVYLCASSLTGGAGETQYFGPGTRLLVL.